This T cell receptor beta chain stems from a study of cytomegalovirus exposure and HLA in healthy donors. General study findings and limits: In a later analysis, HLA-associated beta chains showed higher expansion and lower generation probabilities than comparable chains. A likely sequencing artifact accounted for one observed cluster of highly shared sequence variants.

The germline V gene has CDR1 SEHNR and CDR2 FQNEAQ (reference sequence). The CDR3 covers 14 residues. Trimming cost V 5 bases and J 1 base, with 10 bases left between them. The PCR contained 60 Vbeta and 13 Jbeta primers. Data came from immunoSEQ multiplex PCR; TCRdb stores just in-frame clones and leaves some out. Among approximately 200,000 clones listed, approximately 85% were seen once. To note about this clone: Its antigen is not known.

Source material: PBMCs. The chain is built from TRBV7-9 and TRBJ2-3; D perhaps matches TRBD2 (5 bases). This TCR was recovered from a girl aged 5-17 years in good health and CMV-seropositive. CDR3 sequence reads: CASSRAGGTDTQYF. In DNA, the CDR3 is TGTGCCAGCAGCCGGGCCGGGGGCACAGATACGCAGTATTTT.